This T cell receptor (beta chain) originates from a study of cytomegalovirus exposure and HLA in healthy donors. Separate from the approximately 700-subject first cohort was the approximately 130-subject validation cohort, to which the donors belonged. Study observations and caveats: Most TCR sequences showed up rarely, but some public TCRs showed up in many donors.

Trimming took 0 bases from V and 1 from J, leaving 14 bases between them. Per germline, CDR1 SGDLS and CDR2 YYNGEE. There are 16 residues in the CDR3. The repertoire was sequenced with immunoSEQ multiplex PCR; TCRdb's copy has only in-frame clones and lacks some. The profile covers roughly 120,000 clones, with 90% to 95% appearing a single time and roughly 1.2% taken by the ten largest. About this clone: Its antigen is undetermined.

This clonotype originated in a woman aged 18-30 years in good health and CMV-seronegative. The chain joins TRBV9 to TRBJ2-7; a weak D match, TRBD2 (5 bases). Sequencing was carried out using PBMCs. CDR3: CASSVGGPGMSYEQYF. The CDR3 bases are TGTGCCAGCAGCGTAGGGGGTCCCGGGATGTCCTACGAGCAGTACTTC.